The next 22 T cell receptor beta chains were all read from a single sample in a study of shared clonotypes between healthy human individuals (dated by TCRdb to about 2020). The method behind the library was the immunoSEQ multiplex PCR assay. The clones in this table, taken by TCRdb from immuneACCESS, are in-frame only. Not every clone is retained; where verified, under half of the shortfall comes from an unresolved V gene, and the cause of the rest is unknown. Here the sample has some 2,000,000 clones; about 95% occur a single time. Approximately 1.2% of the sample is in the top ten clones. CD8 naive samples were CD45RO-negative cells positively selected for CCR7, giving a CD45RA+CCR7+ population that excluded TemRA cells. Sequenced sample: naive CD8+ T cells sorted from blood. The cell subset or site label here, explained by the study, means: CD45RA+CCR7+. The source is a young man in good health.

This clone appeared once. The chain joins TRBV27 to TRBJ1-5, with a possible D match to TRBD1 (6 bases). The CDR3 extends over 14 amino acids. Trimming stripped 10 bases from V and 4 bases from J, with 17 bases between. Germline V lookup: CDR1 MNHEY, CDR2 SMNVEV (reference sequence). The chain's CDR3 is CATPLNRANQPQHF. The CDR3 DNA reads TGTGCCACCCCCCTAAACAGGGCAAATCAGCCCCAGCATTTT.

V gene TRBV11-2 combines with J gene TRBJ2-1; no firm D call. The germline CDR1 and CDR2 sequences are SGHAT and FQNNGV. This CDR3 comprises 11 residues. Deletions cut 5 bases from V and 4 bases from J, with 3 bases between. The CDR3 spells CASSEYNEQFF. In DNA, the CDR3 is TGTGCCAGCAGCGAGTACAATGAGCAGTTCTTC.

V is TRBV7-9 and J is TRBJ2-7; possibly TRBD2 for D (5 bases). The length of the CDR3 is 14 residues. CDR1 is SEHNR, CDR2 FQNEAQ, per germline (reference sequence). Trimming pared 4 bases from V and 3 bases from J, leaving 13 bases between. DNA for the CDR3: TGTGCCAGCAGCTCGACAAATGCGGGCTACGAGCAGTACTTC. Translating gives CASSSTNAGYEQYF.

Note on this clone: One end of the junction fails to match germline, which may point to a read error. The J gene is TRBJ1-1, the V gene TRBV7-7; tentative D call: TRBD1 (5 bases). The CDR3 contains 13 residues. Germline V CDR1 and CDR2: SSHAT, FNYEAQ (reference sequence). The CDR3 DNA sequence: TGTGCTAGCAGCTTGGGACCTAGCACTGAAGCTTTCTTT. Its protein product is CASSLGPSTEAFF.

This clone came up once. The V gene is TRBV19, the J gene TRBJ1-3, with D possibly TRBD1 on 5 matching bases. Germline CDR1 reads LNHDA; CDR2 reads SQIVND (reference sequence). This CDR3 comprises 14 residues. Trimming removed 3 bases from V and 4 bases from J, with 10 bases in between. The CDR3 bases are TGTGCCAGTAGTATCGGGGGATTCGGAAACACCATATATTTT. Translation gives CASSIGGFGNTIYF.

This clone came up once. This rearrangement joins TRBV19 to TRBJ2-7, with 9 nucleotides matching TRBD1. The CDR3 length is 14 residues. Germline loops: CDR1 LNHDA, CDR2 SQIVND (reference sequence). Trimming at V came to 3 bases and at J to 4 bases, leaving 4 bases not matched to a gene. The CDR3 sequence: CASSMAGQGYEQYF. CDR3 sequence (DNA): TGTGCCAGTAGTATGGCGGGACAGGGATACGAGCAGTACTTC.

The CDR3 sequence is CASRAGPESGELFF. CDR3 DNA: TGTGCCAGCAGGGCGGGACCGGAGTCCGGGGAGCTGTTTTTT. This sequence joins TRBV27 and TRBJ2-2, with a possible D match to TRBD2 (6 bases). V was clipped by 6 bases and J by 6 bases, with 14 bases between them. CDR1 is MNHEY, CDR2 SMNVEV, per germline (reference sequence). The CDR3 has 14 amino acids.

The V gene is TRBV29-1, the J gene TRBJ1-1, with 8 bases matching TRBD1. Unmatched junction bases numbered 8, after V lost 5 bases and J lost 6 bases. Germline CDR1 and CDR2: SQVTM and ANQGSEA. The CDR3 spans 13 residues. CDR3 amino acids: CSVSGGEISEAFF. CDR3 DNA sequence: TGCAGCGTTTCAGGGGGCGAAATCTCTGAAGCTTTCTTT. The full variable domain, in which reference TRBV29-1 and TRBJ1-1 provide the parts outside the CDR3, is SAVISQKPSRDICQRGTSLTIQCQVDSQVTMMFWYRQQPGQSLTLIATANQGSEATYESGFVIDKFPISRPNLTFSTLTVSNMSPEDSSIYLCSVSGGEISEAFFGQGTRLTVV.

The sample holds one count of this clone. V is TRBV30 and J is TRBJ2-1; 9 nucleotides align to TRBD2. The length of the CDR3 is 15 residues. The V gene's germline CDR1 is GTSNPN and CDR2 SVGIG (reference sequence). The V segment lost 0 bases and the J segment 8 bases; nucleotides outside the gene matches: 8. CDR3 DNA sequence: TGTGCCTGGAGTGTACAGGGACTAGCTCGGGATGAGCAGTTCTTC. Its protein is CAWSVQGLARDEQFF.

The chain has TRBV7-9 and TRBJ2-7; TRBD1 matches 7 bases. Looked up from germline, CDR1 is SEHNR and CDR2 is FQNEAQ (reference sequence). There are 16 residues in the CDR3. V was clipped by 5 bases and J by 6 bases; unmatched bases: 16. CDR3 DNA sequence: TGTGCCAGCAGCCCGGGACAGTTAGACCCGATGGGCGAGCAGTACTTC. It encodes CASSPGQLDPMGEQYF.

CDR3 residues: CASSRGLASVNEQFF. CDR3 DNA: TGTGCCAGCAGCCGCGGGCTAGCTTCAGTCAATGAGCAGTTCTTC. This chain joins TRBV7-2 and TRBJ2-1; D may be TRBD2 (5 bases). Germline CDR1 and CDR2: SGHTA and FQGNSA. This CDR3 spans 15 amino acids. V was clipped by 5 bases and J by 6 bases, with 17 bases between them.

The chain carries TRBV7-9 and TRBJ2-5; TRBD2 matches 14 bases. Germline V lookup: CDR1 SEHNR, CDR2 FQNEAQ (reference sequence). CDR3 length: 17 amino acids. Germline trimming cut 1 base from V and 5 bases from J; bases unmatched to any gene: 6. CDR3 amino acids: CASSLVGLAGESETQYF. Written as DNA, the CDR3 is TGTGCCAGCAGCTTAGTGGGACTAGCGGGGGAAAGCGAGACCCAGTACTTC. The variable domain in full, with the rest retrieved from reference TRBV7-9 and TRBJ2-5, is DTGVSQNPRHKITKRGQNVTFRCDPISEHNRLYWYRQTLGQGPEFLTYFQNEAQLEKSRLLSDRFSAERPKGSFSTLEIQRTEQGDSAMYLCASSLVGLAGESETQYFGPGTRLLVL.

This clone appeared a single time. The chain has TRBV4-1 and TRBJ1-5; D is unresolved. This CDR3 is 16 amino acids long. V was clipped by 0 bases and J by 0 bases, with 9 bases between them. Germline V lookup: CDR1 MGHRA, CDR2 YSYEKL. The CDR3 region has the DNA TGCGCCAGCAGCCAAGAATCCCAGTATAGCAATCAGCCCCAGCATTTT. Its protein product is CASSQESQYSNQPQHF.

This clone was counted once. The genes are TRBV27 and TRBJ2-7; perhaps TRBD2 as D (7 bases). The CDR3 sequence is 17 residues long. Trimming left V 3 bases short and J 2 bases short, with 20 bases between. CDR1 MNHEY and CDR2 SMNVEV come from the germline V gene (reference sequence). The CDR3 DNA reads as TGTGCCAGCAGTTTGGTCGGGTGGGGGGGCTCAACCTACGAGCAGTACTTC. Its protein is CASSLVGWGGSTYEQYF.

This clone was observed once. CDR3 amino acids: CASSPAGGYEQYF. CDR3 nucleotide sequence: TGCGCCAGCAGCCCCGCGGGGGGGTACGAGCAGTACTTC. The V gene is TRBV4-1, the J gene TRBJ2-7, with 9 nucleotides matching TRBD2. The germline V gene has CDR1 MGHRA and CDR2 YSYEKL. With 4 bases clipped from V and 4 bases from J, the junction kept 2 bases outside the gene matches. The CDR3 has 13 amino acids.

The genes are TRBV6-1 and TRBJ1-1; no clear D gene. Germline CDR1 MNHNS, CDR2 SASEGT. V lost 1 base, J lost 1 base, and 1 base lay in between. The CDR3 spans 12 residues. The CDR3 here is CASSEGNTEAFF. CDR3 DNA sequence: TGTGCCAGCAGTGAAGGGAACACTGAAGCTTTCTTT.

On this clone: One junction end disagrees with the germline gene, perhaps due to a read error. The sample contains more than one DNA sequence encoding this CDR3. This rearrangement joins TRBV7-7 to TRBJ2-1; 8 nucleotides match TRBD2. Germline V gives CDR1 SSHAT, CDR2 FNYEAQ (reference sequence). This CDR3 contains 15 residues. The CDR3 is CASSLLAGGYNEQFF. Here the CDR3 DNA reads TGTGCTAGCAGCTTGTTGGCGGGGGGATACAATGAGCAGTTCTTC.

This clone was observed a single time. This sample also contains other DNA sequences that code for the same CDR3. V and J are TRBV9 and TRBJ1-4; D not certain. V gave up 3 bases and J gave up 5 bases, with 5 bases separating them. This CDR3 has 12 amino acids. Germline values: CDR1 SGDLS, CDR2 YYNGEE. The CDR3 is CASSGNNEKLFF. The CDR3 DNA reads TGTGCCAGCAGCGGGAACAATGAAAAACTGTTTTTT.

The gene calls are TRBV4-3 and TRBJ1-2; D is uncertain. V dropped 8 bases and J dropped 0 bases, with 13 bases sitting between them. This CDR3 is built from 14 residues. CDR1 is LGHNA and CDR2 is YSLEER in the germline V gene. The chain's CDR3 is CASARAGSNYGYTF. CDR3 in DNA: TGCGCCAGCGCAAGAGCGGGATCTAACTATGGCTACACCTTC.

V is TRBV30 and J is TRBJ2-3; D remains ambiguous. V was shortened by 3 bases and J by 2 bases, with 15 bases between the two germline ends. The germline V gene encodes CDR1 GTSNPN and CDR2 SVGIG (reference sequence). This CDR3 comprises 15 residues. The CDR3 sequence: CAWSAGQSFTDTQYF. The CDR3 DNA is TGTGCCTGGAGCGCCGGGCAGAGTTTCACAGATACGCAGTATTTT.

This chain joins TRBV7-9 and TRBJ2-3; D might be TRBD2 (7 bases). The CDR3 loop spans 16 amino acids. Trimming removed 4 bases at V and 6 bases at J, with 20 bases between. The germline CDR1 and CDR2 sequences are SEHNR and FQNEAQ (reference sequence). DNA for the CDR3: TGTGCCAGCAGCTCTCCCCGGGGGGCTGGTGGGGATACGCAGTATTTT. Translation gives CASSSPRGAGGDTQYF.

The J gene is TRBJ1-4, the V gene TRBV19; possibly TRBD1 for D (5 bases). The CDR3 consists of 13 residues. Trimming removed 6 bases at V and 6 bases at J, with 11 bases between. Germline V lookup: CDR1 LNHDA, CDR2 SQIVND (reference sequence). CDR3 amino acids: CASSQGTDEKLFF. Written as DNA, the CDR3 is TGTGCCAGTAGCCAGGGTACAGATGAAAAACTGTTTTTT.